This T cell receptor (beta chain) is from a study of cytomegalovirus exposure and HLA in healthy donors (dated by TCRdb to the late 2010s). Looking at the study overall: In an earlier analysis of 587 of the donors, 276 Gb of sequence data and 117 million unique TCR beta sequences from 180 million or so T cells were reported. An early release covering roughly 640 HLA-typed donors comprised about 300 gigabases of sequencing data and around 80 million unique TCR sequences. Among the roughly 410 genotyped donors, around 81% belonged to the genetic ancestry cluster associated with self-reported Caucasian donors. The study was designed to test whether signatures of past pathogen exposure could be identified by cataloging public T cell receptors. The T cell repertoires of several hundred subjects were profiled by immunosequencing and related to cytomegalovirus serostatus. Along with the approximately 670-subject first cohort, a separate validation cohort of over a hundred different subjects was used. To predict cytomegalovirus infection status, the study brought together high-throughput TCR immunosequencing, statistical association of individual TCRs with disease status, and machine learning. A later analysis re-examined previously published TCR beta repertoires from just over 650 donors and added high-resolution HLA genotyping to investigate patterns of TCR occurrence. Rather than using new phenotypic data, the later analysis identified candidate immune exposures from TCR beta sequences and from how often those sequences occurred across donors. To decide whether each TCR beta V gene segment behaved as functional or pseudogenic, an earlier analysis of approximately 600 of the donors relied on high-throughput TCR beta sequencing. Donor age, sex, ethnicity and CMV serostatus were collected together with the repertoire data. Genome-wide SNP genotypes for about 55% of the 666 donors were used in a later genetic analysis, which treated that subset as a discovery cohort. Every discovery cohort repertoire had been produced on one sequencing platform. HLA typing covered class I and class II loci at four-digit resolution. Typing coverage varied by locus: roughly 620-640 donors for A, B, C, DRB1 and DQB1; roughly 560 for DQA1; approximately 610 for DPA1; roughly 450 for DPB1. Because of strong linkage in the cohort, five DR-DQ haplotypes were treated as single units for association and clustering. Among some 400 genotyped donors of the cohort, an average of approximately 200,000 unique TCR beta nucleotide sequences was sequenced per donor, of which 15% to 20% were non-productive.

In the germline V gene, CDR1 corresponds to SGHTA and CDR2 to FQGNSA. The CDR3 holds 14 amino acids from the cysteine to the phenylalanine. The retained sequence is limited to the CDR3, 42 bases, with the frame set at the first base. The germline V end is reduced by 4 bases and the J end by 5 bases; junction bases left unmatched: 6. General study outcomes and caveats: Presence/absence analyses assumed roughly uniform sequencing depth across donors, an assumption that may not hold. Cytomegalovirus status was reported to be diagnosed by the classifier with high specificity and sensitivity in both the original and validation cohorts. The only immune exposure information available for the cohort was CMV serostatus. In a later analysis, TCR association rates were found to vary across HLA loci, with the most associated TCRs seen for DRB1 alleles and the fewest for HLA-C alleles. Broadly in line with IMGT annotations, most TCR beta V segments showed up in productive rearrangements about 90% or about 30% of the time in an earlier analysis of 450 to 750 of the donors. Because HLA typing was missing for some donors at each locus, association tests included only the typed subset. A cluster of highly shared sequence variants was judged likely to be a technical artifact of the sequencing pipeline. Compared with the roughly 600-donor mean, donors in an Asian-associated ancestry cluster had fewer N-insertions in productive TCRs, according to a later genetic analysis. Most CMV-associated TCR beta chains appeared to be HLA-restricted in a later analysis, and the HLA associations seemed to be driven largely by CMV exposure. Linkage disequilibrium might explain the correlated functional status among segregating V segments, but an unknown experimental factor could not be ruled out. According to a later analysis, parvovirus B19, influenza, CMV and Epstein-Barr virus appeared linked to several top co-occurrence clusters. The authors suggested that the approach could potentially be generalized to other disease states and immunological phenotypes. Strong co-occurrence of HLA alleles, especially DR and DQ, made assigning TCR associations to individual alleles difficult. Across donors, most TCR sequences were observed very rarely, whereas some public TCRs were present in many individuals. Compared with equally common non-associated chains, HLA-associated TCR beta chains in a later analysis were more clonally expanded and had lower generation probabilities. V-gene and J-gene trimming of TCR beta chains was associated with a missense DCLRE1C variant in a later genetic analysis, and the association was replicated in an independent cohort. Some IMGT-functional V segments, including TRBV6-2 and TRBV6-3, could not be distinguished by the 87-base-pair reads and were therefore excluded. In a later analysis, some 18,000 TCR beta sequences were associated with specific HLA alleles at a false discovery rate of 0.05. Because counts were too low, seventeen rarely observed V segments, including chromosome 9 orphons, were excluded from the earlier analysis of under 650 of the donors. A total of fewer than 200 TCR beta chains were listed by the study as associated with cytomegalovirus. A few of the identified cytomegalovirus-associated TCR beta chains were confirmed in vitro to be specific for cytomegalovirus antigens. A further reported finding was that TCR beta sequences accurately predicted the HLA-A and HLA-B alleles for most subjects in the first cohort. The cohort was sequenced for TCR beta chains only, and without alpha or paired-chain data the features that could be detected were limited.

Comment on this clone: This receptor's antigen is unknown. No base-level quality is on record; no much larger clone is a single base apart.

In total, roughly 670 healthy bone marrow donors made up the cohort. At the time of sampling, all cohort members were nominally healthy, though unrecorded immune exposures were likely present. The donor was CMV seronegative and belonged to the group of more than 300 seronegative cohort members. A peripheral blood sample was collected from each donor, and TCR beta sequencing was performed on peripheral blood mononuclear cells. Genomic DNA extraction from the blood cell samples was performed with the Qiagen DNeasy Blood Extraction Kit. The library came from the immunoSEQ multiplex PCR assay. A mixture of 60 forward primers for TCR Vbeta segments and 13 reverse primers for TCR Jbeta segments was used in the multiplex PCR. The CDR3 region of rearranged TCR beta genes was amplified from genomic DNA with a multiplex PCR assay. The amplified TCR beta libraries were sequenced on the Illumina HiSeq System as 87-base-pair reads. The study's processing was this. A later analysis tallied 75 million to 85 million unique TCR beta chains across the 600 to 700 repertoires, and some 10 million of those chains were shared by two or more donors. A nearest-neighbor algorithm error-corrected the raw reads and collapsed the reads into unique sequences, merging closely related sequences to remove PCR and sequencing errors. V, D and J gene segments were assigned by aligning CDR3 sequences to IMGT reference sequences. Each retained sequence needed at least a six-nucleotide match to both a V gene segment and a J gene segment. Rearrangements were called productive when the CDR3 lacked stop codons and stayed in frame with V and J; all others were non-productive. CDR3 was defined by IMGT convention, running from the second conserved V-encoded cysteine to the conserved J-encoded phenylalanine. The earlier analysis of 500 to 650 of the donors excluded any sequence lacking an unambiguous match to a single V gene segment. An earlier analysis of 587 of the donors classified V segments as functional when productive rearrangements were above 56.7% and as segregating when the standard deviation between donors was above 5%. A statistical classification framework was built to diagnose cytomegalovirus status from the catalog of TCR beta chain sequences. In a later analysis, V and J genes were assigned by comparing TCR nucleotide sequences against IMGT/GENE-DB human TR gene sequences. In a later analysis, CDR3 sequences and most-parsimonious VDJ recombination scenarios were assigned using the TCRdist pipeline. In a later analysis, every TCR beta chain was defined by the combination of its CDR3 amino acid sequence and its V-gene family, and reads without a unique V-gene family were dropped. In a later analysis, approximately 590 highly shared, low-generation-probability nucleotide sequences were removed to address suspected cross-contamination and a sequencing artifact. In a later analysis, a clonal expansion index for each public chain was calculated from normalized within-repertoire ranks of inferred template counts. A later analysis computed generation probabilities with a VDJ recombination model fitted to out-of-frame rearrangements, and checked the results against IGoR. In a later analysis, TCR-TCR, TCR-HLA and TCR-CMV co-occurrence was scored with hypergeometric tests, and a repertoire-size bias correction was applied to TCR pairs. In a later analysis, false discovery rates were estimated by permuting HLA or CMV assignments 20 times. In a later analysis, co-occurring TCRs were grouped using DBSCAN, with TCRdist sequence similarity added in when clustering inside HLA-allele-positive subsets. Co-occurrence clustering excluded repertoires with fewer than 30,000 or more than 120,000 public chains, plus five with anomalous nucleotide sharing. As stored in TCRdb, this immuneACCESS dataset retains in-frame rearrangements with V and J assigned. A fraction of the clones does not appear; measured against another copy, unresolved V genes explain less than half of the discrepancy, and the remainder lacks a known reason. D and trimming were read from the DNA, whereas the V and J calls and clone size are those reported in that table. The sample profile shows around 150,000 clones; 80% of them were found once. 2% to 2.5% of the sample rests with the top ten.

The sequence came from a man aged 30-40 years in good health and CMV-seronegative. The sample taken for sequencing was PBMCs. The chain couples TRBV7-2 to TRBJ1-1, with TRBD1 identical over 8 junction bases. The CDR3: CASSYHRGETEAFF. The DNA sequence is given as TGTGCCAGCAGCTACCACAGGGGGGAGACTGAAGCTTTCTTT. With the portions outside the CDR3 filled from the reference TRBV7-2 and TRBJ1-1 genes, the complete variable region becomes GAGVSQSPSNKVTEKGKDVELRCDPISGHTALYWYRQSLGQGLEFLIYFQGNSAPDKSGLPSDRFSAERTGGSVSTLTIQRTQQEDSAVYLCASSYHRGETEAFFGQGTRLTVV.